This T cell receptor beta chain was retrieved from a study of blood T cell repertoires in COVID-19. This CDR3 is built from 14 residues. Libraries were prepared by immunoSEQ multiplex PCR; TCRdb keeps only in-frame clonotypes and omits some of them. The sample holds over 200,000 clones; almost 90% are singletons and the top ten take 2.7%. In this sample, this clone turned up a few times. This receptor was taken from a woman aged 55-70 years with acute or convalescent COVID-19. The sequencing sample was made of peripheral blood. The J gene is TRBJ2-7, the V gene TRBV21-1; TRBD1 is the table's D call, not checked against the DNA. TRBV21-1 is deemed a pseudogene. In DNA, the CDR3 is TGTGCCCTTCCTCGACAGGGAGCTTCCTACGAGCAGTACTTC. Translation gives CALPRQGASYEQYF.